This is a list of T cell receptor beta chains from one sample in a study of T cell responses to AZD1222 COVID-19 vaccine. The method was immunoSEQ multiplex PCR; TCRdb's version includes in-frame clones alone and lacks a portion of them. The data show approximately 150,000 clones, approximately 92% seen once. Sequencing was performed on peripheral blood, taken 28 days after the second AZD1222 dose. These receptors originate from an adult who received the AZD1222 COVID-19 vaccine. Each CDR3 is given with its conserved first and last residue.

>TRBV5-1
CASSLVSPSGGGRNEQFF
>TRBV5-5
CASSLGPQRGRLYEQYF
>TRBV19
CASSIRLQQLSYEQYF
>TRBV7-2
CASSLQGRRGYTF
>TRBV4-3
CASSHYQLSSYNEQFF
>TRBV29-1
CSVQRESGNTIYF
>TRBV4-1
CASSLFPGLSNQPQHF
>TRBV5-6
CASSSTDEKLFF
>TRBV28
CASSADRLGEKLFF
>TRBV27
CASSLRGGNQPQHF
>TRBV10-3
CAISDRGGIAGELFF
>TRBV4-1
CASSQVQQGAKSYEQYF
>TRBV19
CASSLDRAGQPQHF
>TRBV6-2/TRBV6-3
CASSYSSGFSYEQYF
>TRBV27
CASRTPTETDIQYF
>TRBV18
CASSPLVLTGELFF
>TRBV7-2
CASSFRELGNTIYF
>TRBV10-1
CASRRTGVGYTF
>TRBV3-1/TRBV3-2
CASSRALSGANVLTF
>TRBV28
CASTLENNEQFF
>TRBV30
CAWCRDRFGSSYNEQFF
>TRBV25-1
CASSDPRDFNEKLFF
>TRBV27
CASSSHETQYF
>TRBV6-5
CASSYSLAGGSTTQYF
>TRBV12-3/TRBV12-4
CASSGGADTQYF
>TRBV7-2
CASSPRLAGGSTDTQYF
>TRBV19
CASSAPHAGLAGVSYHNEQFF
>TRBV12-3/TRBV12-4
CASSSRSRNGYTF
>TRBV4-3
CASSADSSYNSPLHF
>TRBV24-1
CATSDPLAGVSSYNEQFF
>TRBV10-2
CASSEAIPQPQHF
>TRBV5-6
CASSRQVYEQYF
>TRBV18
CASSVDRNYGYTF
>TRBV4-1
CASSPGQGDQPQHF
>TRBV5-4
CASSGVNSPLHF
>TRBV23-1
CASSQSECLLVEQFF
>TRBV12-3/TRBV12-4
CASSPGANYGYTF
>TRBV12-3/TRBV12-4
CASGYRSYNEQFF
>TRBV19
CASSGGSADEQFF
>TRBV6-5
CASIWTGANYGYTF
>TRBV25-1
CASSEYGGGPNTGELFF
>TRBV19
CASNFRTGGTYEQYF
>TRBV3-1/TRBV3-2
CASSQGAVNEQFF
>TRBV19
CASSIRGADNSNQPQHF
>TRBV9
CASGGLAGGTTDTQYF
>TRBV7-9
CASSLAGEREQYF
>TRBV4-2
CASSQDTSGNNSPLHF
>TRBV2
CASNKPGGTVRVAFF
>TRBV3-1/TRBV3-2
CASSQWDPGTGGTDTQYF
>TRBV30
CAWDQGFGTDTQYF
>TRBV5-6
CASSLRGALGQPQHF